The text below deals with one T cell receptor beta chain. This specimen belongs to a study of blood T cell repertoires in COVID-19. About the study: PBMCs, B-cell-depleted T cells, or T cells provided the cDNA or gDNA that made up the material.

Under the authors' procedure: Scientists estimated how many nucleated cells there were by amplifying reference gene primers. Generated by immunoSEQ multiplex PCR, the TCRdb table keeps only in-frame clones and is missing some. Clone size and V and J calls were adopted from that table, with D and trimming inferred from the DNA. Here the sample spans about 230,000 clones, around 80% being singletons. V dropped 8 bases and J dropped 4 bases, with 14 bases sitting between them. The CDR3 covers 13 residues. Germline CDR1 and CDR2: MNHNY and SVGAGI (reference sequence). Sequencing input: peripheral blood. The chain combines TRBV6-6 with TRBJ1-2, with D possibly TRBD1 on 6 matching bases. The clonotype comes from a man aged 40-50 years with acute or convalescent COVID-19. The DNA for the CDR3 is TGTGCCAGCCGGGACACCAGCAGCTATGGCTACACCTTC. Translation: CASRDTSSYGYTF.